This T cell receptor (beta chain) was sequenced in a study of T cell repertoires in cytomegalovirus infection. Turning to the study itself: Recently identified HLA-C-restricted CMV epitopes were used, and well-studied HLA-B-restricted CMV epitopes were used as well. Public TCR beta signatures were indicative of both CMV infection and a matching HLA type.

On this clonotype itself: Its antigen is as yet unknown.

TCRdb reprocessed the reads via MiXCR and lists one record per CDR3 protein. This repertoire shows hundreds of thousands of distinct CDR3 sequences, around 35% found once; its top ten account for roughly 16%. The CDR3 runs to 13 residues. Germline CDR1 reads MDHEN; CDR2 reads SYDVKM. V was clipped by 11 bases and J by 0 bases, with 10 bases between them. V gene TRBV28 combines with J gene TRBJ2-2; unclear D gene. This clonotype was sampled from a human donor in good health (CMV status not recorded). Some clones in this sample may be carry-over from other donors' samples. Sequenced material: cultured PBMCs, taken from culture after CMV antigen stimulation. The DNA for the CDR3 is TGTGCCGCAGCCAGCCCGAACACCGGGGAGCTGTTTTTT. Translating it yields CAAASPNTGELFF.